These 16 T cell receptor beta chains were all obtained from the same sample, sequenced in a study of blood T cell repertoires in COVID-19. Assay: immunoSEQ multiplex PCR; the TCRdb copy retains only in-frame clones and omits some. The sample lists approximately 220,000 clones, around 90% seen once, with about 15% in the top ten. Material: PBMCs or T cells enriched from blood (not recorded which). These receptors were taken from a man aged 25-40 years who had been exposed to COVID-19.

The chain couples TRBV11-2 to TRBJ2-3, with 8 bases aligning to TRBD1. V lost 2 bases and J lost 11; bases outside the gene matches: 3. CDR3 size: 12 residues. CDR1 and CDR2 (germline): SGHAT, FQNNGV. CDR3 region: CASSLQGAGQYF. The CDR3 region has the DNA TGTGCCAGCAGCTTACAGGGGGCTGGGCAGTATTTT.

This chain connects TRBV5-1 to TRBJ1-4; a weak D match, TRBD1 (5 bases). V was shortened by 2 bases and J by 4 bases, with 9 bases between the two germline ends. This CDR3 comprises 14 residues. Germline loops: CDR1 SGHRS, CDR2 YFSETQ. In nucleotides, the CDR3 is TGCGCCAGCAGCTTCCAGGGCGGTAATGAAAAACTGTTTTTT. Translation gives CASSFQGGNEKLFF.

The rearrangement uses TRBV2 and TRBJ1-4; D is ambiguous. Germline CDR1 reads SNHLY; CDR2 reads FYNNEI. This CDR3 comprises 14 residues. Trimming took off 1 base at V and 0 bases at J, with 3 bases between the two ends. The CDR3 DNA reads as TGTGCCAGCAGTGAAGTAACAACTAATGAAAAACTGTTTTTT. This translates into CASSEVTTNEKLFF.

The rearrangement joins TRBV18 to TRBJ2-1; maybe TRBD2 (7 bases). V was cut by 6 bases and J by 4 bases, with 13 bases left in between. The CDR3 covers 14 residues. The germline V gene has CDR1 KGHSH and CDR2 LQKENI. The CDR3 nucleotides are TGTGCCAGCTCCTGGGGGGGCGGATACAATGAGCAGTTCTTC. Protein product: CASSWGGGYNEQFF.

V is TRBV5-4 and J is TRBJ1-2; 7 positions agree with TRBD1. The CDR3 spans 14 residues. The V and J ends lost 4 bases and 5 bases, in that order; junction bases with no gene match: 8. Germline V gives CDR1 SGHNT, CDR2 YYREEE (reference sequence). This chain's CDR3 is CASSLETGYYGYTF. CDR3 nucleotide sequence: TGTGCCAGCAGCCTTGAGACAGGGTATTATGGCTACACCTTC. The full variable domain, in which reference TRBV5-4 and TRBJ1-2 provide the parts outside the CDR3, is ETGVTQSPTHLIKTRGQQVTLRCSSQSGHNTVSWYQQALGQGPQFIFQYYREEENGRGNFPPRFSGLQFPNYSSELNVNALELDDSALYLCASSLETGYYGYTFGSGTRLTVV.

V and J are TRBV5-5 and TRBJ1-1, with TRBD1 as a possible D gene (6 bases). Deletions cut 2 bases from V and 7 bases from J, with 9 bases between. Looked up from germline, CDR1 is SGHKS and CDR2 is YYEKEE (reference sequence). The CDR3 is made up of 12 amino acids. CDR3 nucleotide sequence: TGTGCCAGCAGCTTAGACAGGCTTGAAGCTTTCTTT. Translation: CASSLDRLEAFF. Combining the CDR3 with reference TRBV5-5 and TRBJ1-1 gives the whole variable domain DAGVTQSPTHLIKTRGQQVTLRCSPISGHKSVSWYQQVLGQGPQFIFQYYEKEERGRGNFPDRFSARQFPNYSSELNVNALLLGDSALYLCASSLDRLEAFFGQGTRLTVV.

The rearrangement joins TRBV2 to TRBJ2-5; TRBD1 agrees at 12 bases. The CDR3 is 15 residues long. Trimming removed 5 bases from V and 5 bases from J; junction bases left unmatched: 6. Germline V gene data show CDR1 as SNHLY and CDR2 as FYNNEI. CDR3 protein: CASSTAGTGGETQYF. DNA of the CDR3: TGTGCCAGCAGTACAGCCGGGACAGGGGGCGAGACCCAGTACTTC.

V usage is TRBV11-2 and J usage is TRBJ2-1; 7 bases agree with TRBD1. CDR3 size: 16 residues. The germline V gene encodes CDR1 SGHAT and CDR2 FQNNGV. The J segment lost 2 bases and the V segment lost 3 bases, leaving 7 bases of the junction unmatched. CDR3 sequence: CASSFQMTGTYNEQFF. CDR3 coding DNA: TGTGCCAGCAGCTTCCAGATGACAGGGACCTACAATGAGCAGTTCTTC.

This clone was seen only once. The V gene is TRBV5-1, the J gene TRBJ2-7; a possible D gene is TRBD1 (7 bases). Germline V lookup: CDR1 SGHRS, CDR2 YFSETQ. This CDR3 is built from 14 residues. The germline V and J ends were trimmed by 7 bases and 0 bases, with 14 bases remaining between them. The CDR3 region is CASRAGQISYEQYF. CDR3 sequence (DNA): TGCGCCAGCCGGGCGGGACAGATCTCCTACGAGCAGTACTTC.

The rearrangement joins TRBV12-5 to TRBJ2-7; a weak D match, TRBD2 (5 bases). This CDR3 contains 17 residues. The ends were cut back, 2 bases at V and 3 bases at J, with 20 bases in the middle. Germline assignment: CDR1 LGHNT and CDR2 FRNRAP. CDR3 loop: CASGLHSGGLSGYEQYF. For the CDR3, the DNA is TGTGCTAGTGGTTTGCACTCCGGCGGGCTGTCCGGCTACGAGCAGTACTTC.

This rearrangement joins TRBV4-3 to TRBJ2-1; 7 bases are a match to TRBD2. There are 16 residues in the CDR3. CDR1 is LGHNA and CDR2 is YSLEER in the germline V gene. Unmatched junction bases numbered 6, after V lost 0 bases and J lost 4 bases. The CDR3 DNA sequence: TGCGCCAGCAGCCAAGAACCGGGACTATTATACAATGAGCAGTTCTTC. It translates to CASSQEPGLLYNEQFF.

V and J are TRBV25-1 and TRBJ1-2; TRBD1 agrees at 8 bases. This CDR3 is built from 15 residues. Germline V gives CDR1 MGHDK, CDR2 SYGVNS. Trimming took 3 bases from V and 6 from J; bases not matched to a gene: 9. In nucleotides, the CDR3 is TGTGCCAGCAGTGATATGAAGACAGGGGCCGATGGCTACACCTTC. It is translated as CASSDMKTGADGYTF.

V usage is TRBV7-9 and J usage is TRBJ2-7; D is undetermined. The CDR3 length is 16 residues. Germline CDR1 and CDR2: SEHNR and FQNEAQ (reference sequence). V was shortened by 5 bases and J by 1 base, with 18 bases between the two germline ends. The CDR3 DNA sequence: TGTGCCAGCAGCCCCCGGATGTTGCGGCCTTCCTACGAGCAGTACTTC. It is translated as CASSPRMLRPSYEQYF.

V and J are TRBV3-1 (or the pseudogene TRBV3-2) and TRBJ2-7; TRBD1 agrees at 7 bases. V was clipped by 3 bases and J by 4 bases; unmatched bases: 12. This CDR3 contains 16 residues. The germline CDR1 and CDR2 sequences are LGHDT and YNNKEL (reference sequence). This CDR3 reads CASSHQRAGGRYEQYF. CDR3 DNA: TGTGCCAGCAGCCACCAACGGGCAGGGGGTAGGTACGAGCAGTACTTC.

V usage is TRBV13 and J usage is TRBJ1-3; D is unresolved. Germline CDR1 reads PRHDT; CDR2 reads FYEKMQ (reference sequence). The CDR3 has 14 residues. Trimming took off 2 bases at V and 0 bases at J, with 5 bases between the two ends. This CDR3 is CASSLSLSGNTIYF. CDR3 coding DNA: TGTGCCAGCAGCTTATCTCTCTCTGGAAACACCATATATTTT. Full variable domain (rest looked up from reference TRBV13 and TRBJ1-3): AAGVIQSPRHLIKEKRETATLKCYPIPRHDTVYWYQQGPGQDPQFLISFYEKMQSDKGSIPDRFSAQQFSDYHSELNMSSLELGDSALYFCASSLSLSGNTIYFGEGSWLTVV.

The chain recombines TRBV27 with TRBJ2-2; tentatively, D is TRBD1 (6 bases). The V gene lost 6 bases and the J gene lost 5 bases, with 13 bases spanning the gap. Germline loops: CDR1 MNHEY, CDR2 SMNVEV (reference sequence). This CDR3 spans 14 amino acids. The DNA of the CDR3 is TGTGCCAGCAGGGAAGCGAGGGGGACCGGGGAGCTGTTTTTT. This codes for CASREARGTGELFF.